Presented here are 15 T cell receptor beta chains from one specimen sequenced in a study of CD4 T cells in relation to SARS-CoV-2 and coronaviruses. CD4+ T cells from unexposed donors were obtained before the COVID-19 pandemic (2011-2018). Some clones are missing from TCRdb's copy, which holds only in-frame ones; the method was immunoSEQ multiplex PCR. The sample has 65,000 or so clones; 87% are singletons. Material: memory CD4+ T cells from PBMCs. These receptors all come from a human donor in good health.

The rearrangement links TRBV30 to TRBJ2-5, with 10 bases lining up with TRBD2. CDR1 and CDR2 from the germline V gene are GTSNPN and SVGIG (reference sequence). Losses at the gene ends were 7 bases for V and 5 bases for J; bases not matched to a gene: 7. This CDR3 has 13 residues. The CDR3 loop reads CAFSGGMGETQYF. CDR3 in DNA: TGTGCCTTTAGCGGGGGGATGGGGGAGACCCAGTACTTC.

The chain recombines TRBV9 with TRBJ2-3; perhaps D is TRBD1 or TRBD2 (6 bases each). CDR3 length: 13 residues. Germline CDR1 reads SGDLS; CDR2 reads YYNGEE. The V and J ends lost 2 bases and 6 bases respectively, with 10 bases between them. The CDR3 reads CASSVRGRDTQYF. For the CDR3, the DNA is TGTGCCAGCAGCGTTCGGGGGCGGGATACGCAGTATTTT.

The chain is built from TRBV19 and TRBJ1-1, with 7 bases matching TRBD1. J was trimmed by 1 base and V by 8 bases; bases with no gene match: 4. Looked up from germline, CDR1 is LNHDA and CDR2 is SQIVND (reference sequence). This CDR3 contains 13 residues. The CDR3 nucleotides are TGTGCCAGTCAAAACAGGGGGAACACTGAAGCTTTCTTT. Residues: CASQNRGNTEAFF.

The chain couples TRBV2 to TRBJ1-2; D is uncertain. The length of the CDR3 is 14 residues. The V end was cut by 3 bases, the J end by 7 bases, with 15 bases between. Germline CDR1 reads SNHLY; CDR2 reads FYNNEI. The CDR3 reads CASSEDRGIGGYTF. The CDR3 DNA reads TGTGCCAGCAGTGAGGACCGAGGGATCGGTGGCTACACCTTC.

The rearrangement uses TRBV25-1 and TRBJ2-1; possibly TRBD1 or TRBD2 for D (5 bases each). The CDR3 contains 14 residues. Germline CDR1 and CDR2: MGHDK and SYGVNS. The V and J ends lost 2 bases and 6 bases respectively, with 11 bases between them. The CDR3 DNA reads TGTGCCAGCAGTGAAACCGGGACCCTCAATGAGCAGTTCTTC. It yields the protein CASSETGTLNEQFF.

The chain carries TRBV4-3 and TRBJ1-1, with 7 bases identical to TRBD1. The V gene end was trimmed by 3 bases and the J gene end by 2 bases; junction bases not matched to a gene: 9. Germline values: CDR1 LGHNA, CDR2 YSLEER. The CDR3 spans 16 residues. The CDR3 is CASSQTGSGVNTEAFF. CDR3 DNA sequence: TGCGCCAGCAGCCAGACAGGGTCGGGGGTCAACACTGAAGCTTTCTTT.

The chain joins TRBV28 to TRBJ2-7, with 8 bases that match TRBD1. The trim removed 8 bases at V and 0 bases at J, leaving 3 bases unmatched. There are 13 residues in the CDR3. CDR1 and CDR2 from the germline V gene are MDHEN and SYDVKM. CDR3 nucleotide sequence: TGTGCCAGCGGACAGGGCTCCTCCTACGAGCAGTACTTC. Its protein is CASGQGSSYEQYF.

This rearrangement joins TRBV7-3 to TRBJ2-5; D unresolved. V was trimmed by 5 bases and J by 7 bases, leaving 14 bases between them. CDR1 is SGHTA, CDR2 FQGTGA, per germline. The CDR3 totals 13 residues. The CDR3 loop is CASSPERRGTQYF. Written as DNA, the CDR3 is TGTGCCAGCAGCCCTGAACGTCGAGGGACCCAGTACTTC.

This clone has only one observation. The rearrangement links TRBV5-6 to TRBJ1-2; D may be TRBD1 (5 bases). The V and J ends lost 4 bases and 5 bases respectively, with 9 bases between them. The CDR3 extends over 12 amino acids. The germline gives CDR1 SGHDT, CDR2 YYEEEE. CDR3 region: CASSQDSYGYTF. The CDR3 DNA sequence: TGTGCCAGCAGCCAAGACAGTTATGGCTACACCTTC.

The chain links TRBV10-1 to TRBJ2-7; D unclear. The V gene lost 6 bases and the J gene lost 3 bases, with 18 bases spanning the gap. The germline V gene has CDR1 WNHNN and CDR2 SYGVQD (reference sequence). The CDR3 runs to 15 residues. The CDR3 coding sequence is TGCGCCAGCAGACCCGACATCCCGAGTATCTACGAGCAGTACTTC. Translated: CASRPDIPSIYEQYF.

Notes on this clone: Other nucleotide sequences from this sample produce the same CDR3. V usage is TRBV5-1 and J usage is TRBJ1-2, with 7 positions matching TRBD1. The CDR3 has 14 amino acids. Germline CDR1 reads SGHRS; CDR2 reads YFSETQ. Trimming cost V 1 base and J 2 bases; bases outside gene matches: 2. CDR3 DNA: TGCGCCAGCAGCTTGACACAGGGGAACTATGGCTACACCTTC. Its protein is CASSLTQGNYGYTF.

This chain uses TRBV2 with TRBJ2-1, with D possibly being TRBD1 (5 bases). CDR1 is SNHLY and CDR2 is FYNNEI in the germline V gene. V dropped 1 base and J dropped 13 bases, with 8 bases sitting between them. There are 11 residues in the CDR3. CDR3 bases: TGTGCCAGCAGTGAAGGGGGCCCCCAGTTCTTC. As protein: CASSEGGPQFF.

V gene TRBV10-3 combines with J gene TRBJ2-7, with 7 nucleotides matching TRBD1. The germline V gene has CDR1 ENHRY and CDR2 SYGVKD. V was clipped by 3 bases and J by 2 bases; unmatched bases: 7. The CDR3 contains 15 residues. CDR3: CAISDWDRNPYEQYF. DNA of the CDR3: TGTGCCATCAGTGATTGGGACAGAAACCCCTACGAGCAGTACTTC.

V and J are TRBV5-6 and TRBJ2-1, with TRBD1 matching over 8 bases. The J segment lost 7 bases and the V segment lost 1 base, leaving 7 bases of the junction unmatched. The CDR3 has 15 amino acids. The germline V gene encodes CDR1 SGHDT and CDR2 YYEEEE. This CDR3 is CASSLWQGARNEQFF. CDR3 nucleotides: TGTGCCAGCAGCTTGTGGCAGGGGGCGCGGAATGAGCAGTTCTTC.

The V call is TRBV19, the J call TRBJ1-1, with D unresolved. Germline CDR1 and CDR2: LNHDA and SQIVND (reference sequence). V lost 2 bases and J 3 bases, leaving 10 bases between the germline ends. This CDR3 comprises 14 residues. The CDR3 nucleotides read TGTGCCAGTAGTATACCGGGCCAGGACACTGAAGCTTTCTTT. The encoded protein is CASSIPGQDTEAFF.